The 26 T cell receptor beta chains listed next were all sequenced from one sample in a study of graft-versus-host responses after intestinal transplantation. Repertoires were generated with immunoSEQ multiplex PCR, while TCRdb's copy carries only in-frame clones and drops some. The sample has about 130,000 clones, approximately 91% seen once. Their target antigens are unknown. The starting material was unstimulated CD4+ T cells sorted from spleen or lymph node cells, obtained before intestinal transplant. Receptor source: a human donor who received an intestinal transplant.

The V call is TRBV19, the J call TRBJ1-3; the D gene is possibly TRBD1 (5 bases). V was clipped by 5 bases and J by 1 base, with 15 bases between them. The CDR3 is made up of 16 amino acids. Germline assignment: CDR1 LNHDA and CDR2 SQIVND (reference sequence). This CDR3 is CASSPSGGNSGNTIYF. For the CDR3, the DNA is TGTGCCAGTAGTCCGAGTGGGGGGAATTCTGGAAACACCATATATTTT. The full variable domain, its missing parts supplied by reference TRBV19 and TRBJ1-3, is DGGITQSPKYLFRKEGQNVTLSCEQNLNHDAMYWYRQDPGQGLRLIYYSQIVNDFQKGDIAEGYSVSREKKESFPLTVTSAQKNPTAFYLCASSPSGGNSGNTIYFGEGSWLTVV.

This clone appeared a single time. V gene TRBV28 combines with J gene TRBJ2-2; no definite D call. The V end was cut by 3 bases, the J end by 1 base, with 9 bases between. Germline V gene lookup returns CDR1 MDHEN and CDR2 SYDVKM. The CDR3 is made up of 15 amino acids. The CDR3 protein is CASSFSKGNTGELFF. DNA for the CDR3: TGTGCCAGCAGTTTTTCCAAAGGGAACACCGGGGAGCTGTTTTTT.

This chain uses TRBV7-2 with TRBJ2-3, with TRBD1 matching 7 bases. CDR1 is SGHTA and CDR2 is FQGNSA in the germline V gene. Losses at the gene ends were 4 bases for V and 0 bases for J; bases not matched to a gene: 4. The CDR3 is 15 residues long. The CDR3 loop is CASSSYRGSTDTQYF. DNA of the CDR3: TGTGCCAGCAGCTCCTACAGGGGAAGCACAGATACGCAGTATTTT.

This rearrangement joins TRBV4-1 to TRBJ2-7; D gene uncertain. The CDR3 runs 14 residues. Germline lookup yields CDR1 MGHRA and CDR2 YSYEKL. The germline V and J ends were trimmed by 4 bases and 0 bases, with 10 bases remaining between them. CDR3: CASSPGFSSYEQYF. CDR3 bases: TGCGCCAGCAGCCCCGGTTTTAGCTCCTACGAGCAGTACTTC.

The rearrangement uses TRBV29-1 and TRBJ2-5, with D maybe TRBD2 (5 bases). The CDR3 is 12 amino acids. Germline values: CDR1 SQVTM, CDR2 ANQGSEA. Between the trimmed V and J ends, which lost 7 bases and 5 bases, there was a span of 14 bases. The CDR3 nucleotides are TGCAGCGCCCTGAGAGGGTCGGAGACCCAGTACTTC. Its protein product is CSALRGSETQYF.

This chain links TRBV28 with TRBJ2-1; D gene uncertain. This CDR3 has 14 residues. CDR1 MDHEN and CDR2 SYDVKM come from the germline V gene. Trimming took 4 bases from V and 9 from J, leaving 16 bases between them. The DNA for the CDR3 is TGTGCCAGCAGTTCCGATTGGAAGGTTAGTGAGCAGTTCTTC. Its protein product is CASSSDWKVSEQFF.

The V and J genes are TRBV28 and TRBJ1-2, with 9 bases matching TRBD1. CDR1 and CDR2 (germline): MDHEN, SYDVKM. This CDR3 has 15 residues. The V segment lost 5 bases and the J segment 4 bases; nucleotides outside the gene matches: 8. This chain's CDR3 is CASSTDRGAPYGYTF. In DNA, the CDR3 is TGTGCCAGCAGTACGGACAGGGGTGCCCCCTATGGCTACACCTTC.

The gene calls are TRBV5-4 and TRBJ2-1; TRBD2 aligns across 12 bases. J gave up 0 bases and V 1 base, and 2 bases lay outside the gene matches. Germline lookup yields CDR1 SGHNT and CDR2 YYREEE (reference sequence). CDR3 length equals 17 residues. DNA for the CDR3: TGTGCCAGCAGCTTGCCACTAGCGGGGGGCTCCTACAATGAGCAGTTCTTC. This codes for CASSLPLAGGSYNEQFF.

This sequence joins TRBV2 and TRBJ2-5; TRBD1 or TRBD2 may be the D gene (5 bases each). Germline CDR1 SNHLY, CDR2 FYNNEI. V dropped 0 bases and J dropped 7 bases, with 12 bases sitting between them. The CDR3 length is 14 residues. DNA of the CDR3: TGTGCCAGCAGTGAAGCGGGGGAATTCGGGACCCAGTACTTC. The encoded protein is CASSEAGEFGTQYF.

The chain couples TRBV5-1 to TRBJ1-3; TRBD1 agrees at 7 bases. This CDR3 has 16 residues. CDR1 and CDR2 (germline): SGHRS, YFSETQ. The J segment lost 0 bases and the V segment lost 4 bases, leaving 7 bases of the junction unmatched. The CDR3 DNA is TGCGCCAGCAGCACCGGACAGGCGAGCTCTGGAAACACCATATATTTT. Its protein product is CASSTGQASSGNTIYF.

The CDR3 sequence is CASRSPLQGRGHEQYF. The DNA of the CDR3 is TGCGCCAGCAGATCACCGCTACAGGGTAGGGGTCACGAGCAGTACTTC. The genes are TRBV23-1 and TRBJ2-7; weak D call: TRBD1 (6 bases). TRBV23-1 is treated as an ORF (open reading frame) with a function not yet certain. V lost 6 bases to trimming and J lost 5 bases, with 23 bases between them. The CDR3 sequence is 16 residues long.

The chain recombines TRBV18 with TRBJ2-1; 14 bases are a match to TRBD2. This CDR3 contains 18 residues. J lost 0 bases, V lost 3 bases, and 4 bases had no gene match. From germline, CDR1 is KGHSH and CDR2 LQKENI. The CDR3 region has the DNA TGTGCCAGCTCACCCGGGACTAGCGGGAGTAGCTCCTACAATGAGCAGTTCTTC. Protein product: CASSPGTSGSSSYNEQFF.

The J gene is TRBJ1-1, the V gene TRBV6-1, with TRBD1 matching 9 bases. The CDR3 length is 15 residues. V was clipped by 0 bases and J by 6 bases; unmatched bases: 5. Germline assignment: CDR1 MNHNS and CDR2 SASEGT. The CDR3 DNA sequence: TGTGCCAGCAGTGAAGCGGGGGACAGGGTCCCTGAAGCTTTCTTT. It yields the protein CASSEAGDRVPEAFF.

This clone appeared a few times. This chain connects TRBV14 to TRBJ2-5; D call uncertain. Near its end, the DNA agrees better with TRBJ2-7, so the J call may be wrong. CDR3 length: 11 residues. Germline-derived CDR1 and CDR2 are SGHDN and FVKESK. The CDR3 is CASSQEYEQYF. In nucleotides, the CDR3 is TGTGCCAGCAGCCAGGAATACGAGCAGTACTTC.

The rearrangement joins TRBV7-2 to TRBJ2-1; TRBD1 matches 10 bases. CDR1 is SGHTA and CDR2 is FQGNSA in the germline V gene. This CDR3 has 16 residues. V gave up 1 base and J gave up 2 bases; unmatched junction bases: 2. DNA of the CDR3: TGTGCCAGCAGCTTAGTCGGACAGGGGGCCTACAATGAGCAGTTCTTC. It yields the protein CASSLVGQGAYNEQFF.

The genes are TRBV11-3 and TRBJ2-1; TRBD2 matches at 8 bases. Germline CDR1 and CDR2: SGHNT and YENEEA. The CDR3 runs 14 residues. Trimming cost V 4 bases and J 9 bases; bases outside gene matches: 8. For the CDR3, the DNA is TGTGCCAGCAGCTCTAGCGGGCCCGGCGCTGAGCAGTTCTTC. This gives the protein CASSSSGPGAEQFF.

The chain combines TRBV28 with TRBJ2-2; 12 bases align to TRBD2. The CDR3 runs to 17 residues. CDR1 MDHEN and CDR2 SYDVKM come from the germline V gene. V shed 8 bases and J 0 bases; nucleotides not matched to a gene: 7. CDR3 loop: CASFSLAGGPNTGELFF. CDR3 nucleotide sequence: TGTGCCAGCTTCTCTCTAGCGGGAGGGCCGAACACCGGGGAGCTGTTTTTT.

This sequence joins TRBV5-4 and TRBJ2-5, with 10 bases lining up with TRBD1. In germline, CDR1 is SGHNT, CDR2 YYREEE (reference sequence). The V gene end was trimmed by 4 bases and the J gene end by 4 bases; junction bases not matched to a gene: 4. The CDR3 loop spans 14 amino acids. The chain's CDR3 is CASSRDRGRETQYF. CDR3 DNA: TGTGCCAGCAGCAGAGACAGGGGGCGAGAGACCCAGTACTTC.

The CDR3 coding sequence is TGCAGCGTTGGTGGCTTAAGCTACGAGCAGTACTTC. Protein product: CSVGGLSYEQYF. The chain employs TRBV29-1 and TRBJ2-7, with D unresolved. Germline V gene sequence: CDR1 SQVTM, CDR2 ANQGSEA. V lost 4 bases and J lost 3, with 10 bases in between. This CDR3 has 12 amino acids.

The genes are TRBV30 and TRBJ1-2; the D is unclear. The ends were cut back, 1 base at V and 5 bases at J, with 5 bases in the middle. The germline V gene encodes CDR1 GTSNPN and CDR2 SVGIG (reference sequence). The CDR3 loop spans 11 amino acids. The CDR3 DNA is TGTGCCTGGAGTGCGCTATATGGCTACACCTTC. This gives the protein CAWSALYGYTF.

The chain has TRBV5-1 and TRBJ1-1; 7 bases are a match to TRBD1. The CDR3 length is 13 residues. The trim removed 4 bases at V and 4 bases at J, leaving 4 bases unmatched. Germline CDR1 is SGHRS and CDR2 is YFSETQ. CDR3 protein: CASSHRGGTEAFF. The DNA of the CDR3 is TGCGCCAGCAGCCACAGGGGTGGCACTGAAGCTTTCTTT. Using reference TRBV5-1 and TRBJ1-1 for the parts outside the CDR3, the full variable domain is KAGVTQTPRYLIKTRGQQVTLSCSPISGHRSVSWYQQTPGQGLQFLFEYFSETQRNKGNFPGRFSGRQFSNSRSEMNVSTLELGDSALYLCASSHRGGTEAFFGQGTRLTVV.

J is TRBJ2-3 and V is TRBV28; TRBD2 matches 9 bases. V lost 2 bases to trimming and J lost 5 bases; unmatched junction nucleotides: 5. The CDR3 covers 15 residues. Germline loops: CDR1 MDHEN, CDR2 SYDVKM. CDR3 in DNA: TGTGCCAGCAGTTTAGCGGGAGGGTTCGGAGATACGCAGTATTTT. It is translated as CASSLAGGFGDTQYF.

The gene calls are TRBV28 and TRBJ2-7; 10 bases agree with TRBD2. The CDR3 sequence is 16 residues long. Trimming removed 2 bases from V and 2 bases from J; junction bases left unmatched: 6. Per germline, CDR1 MDHEN and CDR2 SYDVKM. This chain's CDR3 is CASSLPPSGGPYEQYF. CDR3 sequence (DNA): TGTGCCAGCAGTTTACCCCCTAGCGGGGGCCCCTACGAGCAGTACTTC.

The J gene is TRBJ2-7, the V gene TRBV7-2; no clear D. From germline, CDR1 is SGHTA and CDR2 FQGNSA. This CDR3 spans 12 amino acids. V was shortened by 5 bases and J by 3 bases, with 8 bases between the two germline ends. The CDR3 region is CASSRVRYEQYF. In DNA form, the CDR3 reads TGTGCCAGCAGCAGAGTACGCTACGAGCAGTACTTC.

The CDR3 region is CASSSPGRNMNTEAFF. The CDR3 DNA is TGTGCCAGCAGTTCCCCGGGACGGAATATGAACACTGAAGCTTTCTTT. This chain uses TRBV28 with TRBJ1-1; weak D call: TRBD1 (5 bases). CDR3 length: 16 amino acids. In germline, CDR1 is MDHEN, CDR2 SYDVKM. The V end was cut by 4 bases, the J end by 0 bases, with 15 bases between.

This sequence joins TRBV5-1 and TRBJ1-2; D possibly corresponds to TRBD1 (5 bases). The CDR3 totals 16 residues. V lost 4 bases, J lost 0 bases, and 16 bases lay in between. Germline values: CDR1 SGHRS, CDR2 YFSETQ. This chain's CDR3 is CASSPAVGEANYGYTF. The CDR3 region has the DNA TGCGCCAGCAGCCCTGCCGTGGGGGAGGCTAACTATGGCTACACCTTC.